This is a list of T cell receptor beta chains from one sample in a study of Graves' ophthalmopathy and Graves' hyperthyroidism. Using its own MiXCR run on the multiplex PCR reads, TCRdb lists one record per CDR3 protein. Among hundreds of thousands of distinct CDR3 sequences listed, about 41% were seen once. Sequencing was done on a sample of peripheral blood. The receptor source for this set is an adult man with Graves' ophthalmopathy. CDR3s include the opening cysteine and the closing phenylalanine or tryptophan. The D gene is left open where the match is weak. Clone size is shown for a subset of rows, as once, few, many or a class of expanded clone.

clone size: NA
V gene: TRBV3-1
CDR3 length: 14
J gene: TRBJ2-5
D gene: TRBD1
CDR3 DNA: TGTGCCAGCAGCCAACCTGGGACAGAAGAGACCCAGTACTTC
CDR3 protein: CASSQPGTEETQYF

clone size: many
V gene: TRBV4-3
CDR3 length: 14
J gene: TRBJ1-6
D gene: TRBD1
CDR3 DNA: TGCGCCAGCGGGGGGCGGGACAGTAATTCACCCCTCCACTTT
CDR3 protein: CASGGRDSNSPLHF

clone size: NA
V gene: TRBV25-1
CDR3 length: 18
J gene: TRBJ2-2
D gene: NA
CDR3 DNA: TGTGCCAGCAGTGATTCAAGGGAGGCTAGCGAGGGCACCGGGGAGCTGTTTTTT
CDR3 protein: CASSDSREASEGTGELFF

clone size: NA
V gene: TRBV7-9
CDR3 length: 17
J gene: TRBJ1-2
D gene: NA
CDR3 DNA: TGTGCCAGCAGCTTAGGCGGTTGGGGCAGGGAGTTGGATGGCTACACCTTC
CDR3 protein: CASSLGGWGRELDGYTF

clone size: many
V gene: TRBV15
CDR3 length: 16
J gene: TRBJ2-2
D gene: NA
CDR3 DNA: TGTGCCACCAGCGCTCAGGGTAGCTCGAACACCGGGGAGCTGTTTTTT
CDR3 protein: CATSAQGSSNTGELFF

clone size: few
V gene: TRBV10-3
CDR3 length: 14
J gene: TRBJ1-2
D gene: TRBD1
CDR3 DNA: TGTGCCATCTTTAGCCCCGGACAGGGCTATGGCTACACCTTC
CDR3 protein: CAIFSPGQGYGYTF

clone size: NA
V gene: TRBV20-1
CDR3 length: 18
J gene: TRBJ2-7
D gene: TRBD1
CDR3 DNA: TGCAGTGCTAGAGATCCTTTACAGGGGACAGGGAGCTACTACGAGCAGTACTTC
CDR3 protein: CSARDPLQGTGSYYEQYF

clone size: NA
V gene: TRBV28
CDR3 length: 15
J gene: TRBJ1-1
D gene: TRBD1
CDR3 DNA: TGTGCCAGCAGTCCGTGGACAGGGCTAAAGACTGAAGCTTTCTTT
CDR3 protein: CASSPWTGLKTEAFF

clone size: few
V gene: TRBV25-1
CDR3 length: 15
J gene: TRBJ2-1
D gene: TRBD1
CDR3 DNA: TGTGCCAGCAGTGAAACAGGGGAACCGAACAATGAGCAGTTCTTC
CDR3 protein: CASSETGEPNNEQFF

clone size: few
V gene: TRBV19
CDR3 length: 14
J gene: TRBJ2-3
D gene: TRBD2
CDR3 DNA: TGTGCCAGTAGGGGACTAGCGGGCACAGATACGCAGTATTTT
CDR3 protein: CASRGLAGTDTQYF

clone size: NA
V gene: TRBV27
CDR3 length: 15
J gene: TRBJ2-7
D gene: TRBD2
CDR3 DNA: TGTGCCAGCAGCAGTACTAGCGGGAGGGGGTACGGGCAGTACTTC
CDR3 protein: CASSSTSGRGYGQYF

clone size: NA
V gene: TRBV20-1
CDR3 length: 16
J gene: TRBJ1-6
D gene: NA
CDR3 DNA: TGCAGTGCTAGATCAAGTCGGGGAAGCTATAATTCACCCCTCCACTTT
CDR3 protein: CSARSSRGSYNSPLHF

clone size: few
V gene: TRBV30
CDR3 length: 13
J gene: TRBJ1-5
D gene: NA
CDR3 DNA: TGTGCCTGGAGTGTCCGTAGCAATCAGCCCCAGCATTTT
CDR3 protein: CAWSVRSNQPQHF

clone size: many
V gene: TRBV7-2
CDR3 length: 15
J gene: TRBJ2-5
D gene: NA
CDR3 DNA: TGTGCCAGCAGCCCCCTAACAGGGGAGGGGGAGACCCAGTACTTC
CDR3 protein: CASSPLTGEGETQYF

clone size: NA
V gene: TRBV25-1
CDR3 length: 15
J gene: TRBJ2-5
D gene: NA
CDR3 DNA: TGTGCCAGCAGTGACTTGGACACGGTAGAAGAGGCCCAGTACTTC
CDR3 protein: CASSDLDTVEEAQYF

clone size: few
V gene: TRBV2
CDR3 length: 15
J gene: TRBJ1-1
D gene: NA
CDR3 DNA: TGTGCCAGCAGTGCACCCGTTAGTGGGAACACTGAAGCTTTCTTT
CDR3 protein: CASSAPVSGNTEAFF

clone size: many
V gene: TRBV11-1
CDR3 length: 15
J gene: TRBJ1-6
D gene: NA
CDR3 DNA: TGTGCCAGCAGCGACGTGGAGGGGTTAAGTTCACCCCTCCACTTT
CDR3 protein: CASSDVEGLSSPLHF

clone size: many
V gene: TRBV15
CDR3 length: 13
J gene: TRBJ1-6
D gene: NA
CDR3 DNA: TGTGCCACCAGCAGAGATCGGACTTCACCCCTCCACTTT
CDR3 protein: CATSRDRTSPLHF

clone size: many
V gene: TRBV19
CDR3 length: 12
J gene: TRBJ1-2
D gene: TRBD1
CDR3 DNA: TGTGCCACCGCCGGGACAGGGGCTGGCTACACCTTC
CDR3 protein: CATAGTGAGYTF

clone size: NA
V gene: TRBV7-8
CDR3 length: 14
J gene: TRBJ2-7
D gene: NA
CDR3 DNA: TGTGCCAGCAGCTTAGCGGGAAGGGTCGACGAGCAGTACTTC
CDR3 protein: CASSLAGRVDEQYF

clone size: few
V gene: TRBV6-2/TRBV6-3
CDR3 length: 13
J gene: TRBJ2-7
D gene: TRBD1
CDR3 DNA: TGTGCCAGCAGTTACGGGACAGTCTACGAGCAGTACTTC
CDR3 protein: CASSYGTVYEQYF

clone size: few
V gene: TRBV12-1
CDR3 length: 12
J gene: TRBJ1-2
D gene: NA
CDR3 DNA: TGTGCCACCTTGGATGGTAACTATGGCTACACCTTC
CDR3 protein: CATLDGNYGYTF

clone size: NA
V gene: TRBV7-9
CDR3 length: 18
J gene: TRBJ2-6
D gene: TRBD1
CDR3 DNA: TGTGCCAGCAGCTTTGATTCGGGACAGGGCTCCGGGGCCAACGTCCTGACTTTC
CDR3 protein: CASSFDSGQGSGANVLTF

clone size: NA
V gene: TRBV20-1
CDR3 length: 14
J gene: TRBJ1-4
D gene: TRBD1
CDR3 DNA: TGCAGTGCTAGAGAGGGGACAGTGCTCGAAAAACTGTTTTTT
CDR3 protein: CSAREGTVLEKLFF

clone size: NA
V gene: TRBV15
CDR3 length: 14
J gene: TRBJ2-7
D gene: TRBD1
CDR3 DNA: TGTGCCACCAGCAGTCGGACAGGGGCATTCGAGCAGTACTTC
CDR3 protein: CATSSRTGAFEQYF

clone size: many
V gene: TRBV2
CDR3 length: 12
J gene: TRBJ1-1
D gene: TRBD1
CDR3 DNA: TGTGCCAGCAGAGACAGGGGTTCTGAAGCTTTCTTT
CDR3 protein: CASRDRGSEAFF

clone size: many
V gene: TRBV15
CDR3 length: 15
J gene: TRBJ1-3
D gene: NA
CDR3 DNA: TGTGCCACCAGTCATATGGTACACTCTGGAAACACCATATATTTT
CDR3 protein: CATSHMVHSGNTIYF

clone size: NA
V gene: TRBV10-1
CDR3 length: 12
J gene: TRBJ2-7
D gene: TRBD1
CDR3 DNA: TGCGCCAGCAGGTCCAGGACAGGGGAGCAGTACTTC
CDR3 protein: CASRSRTGEQYF

clone size: NA
V gene: TRBV5-1
CDR3 length: 14
J gene: TRBJ2-7
D gene: NA
CDR3 DNA: TGCGCCAGCAGCTTGGGTAGGAGCTCCTACGAGCAGTGCTTC
CDR3 protein: CASSLGRSSYEQCF

clone size: many
V gene: TRBV5-6
CDR3 length: 12
J gene: TRBJ1-6
D gene: NA
CDR3 DNA: TGTGCCAGCAGCTTGTGGGGATCACCCCTCCACTTT
CDR3 protein: CASSLWGSPLHF

clone size: NA
V gene: TRBV9
CDR3 length: 15
J gene: TRBJ2-2
D gene: NA
CDR3 DNA: TGTGCCAGCAGCACCAAAATACAGTCTCCCGGGGAGCTGTTTTTT
CDR3 protein: CASSTKIQSPGELFF

clone size: NA
V gene: TRBV7-2
CDR3 length: 17
J gene: TRBJ2-5
D gene: TRBD2
CDR3 DNA: TGTGCCAGCAGCTCTCTACGGGGACTAGCGTACCAAGAGACCCAGTACTTC
CDR3 protein: CASSSLRGLAYQETQYF

clone size: NA
V gene: TRBV9
CDR3 length: 15
J gene: TRBJ2-5
D gene: TRBD2
CDR3 DNA: TGTGCCAGCAGCGAAGCGGGGGGGCCGTTAGAGACCCAGTACTTC
CDR3 protein: CASSEAGGPLETQYF

clone size: many
V gene: TRBV20-1
CDR3 length: 14
J gene: TRBJ2-5
D gene: NA
CDR3 DNA: TGCAGTGCTCAGAGCCTGGACAGCCAAGAGACCCAGTACTTC
CDR3 protein: CSAQSLDSQETQYF

clone size: many
V gene: TRBV12-3/TRBV12-4
CDR3 length: 13
J gene: TRBJ1-1
D gene: NA
CDR3 DNA: TGTGCCATCCGAAGGACGGGGAACACTGAAGCTTTCTTT
CDR3 protein: CAIRRTGNTEAFF